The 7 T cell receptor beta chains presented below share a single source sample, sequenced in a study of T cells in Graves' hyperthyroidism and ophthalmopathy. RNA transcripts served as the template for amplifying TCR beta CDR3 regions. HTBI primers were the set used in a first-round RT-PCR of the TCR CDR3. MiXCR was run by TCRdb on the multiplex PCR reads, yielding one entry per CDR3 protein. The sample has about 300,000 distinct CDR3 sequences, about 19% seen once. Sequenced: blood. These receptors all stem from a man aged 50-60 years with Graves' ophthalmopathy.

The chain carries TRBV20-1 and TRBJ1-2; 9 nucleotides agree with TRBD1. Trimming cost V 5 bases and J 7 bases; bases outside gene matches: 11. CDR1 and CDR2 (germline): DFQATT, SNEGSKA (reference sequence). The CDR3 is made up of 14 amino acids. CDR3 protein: CSARRTQGASGYTF. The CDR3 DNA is TGCAGTGCTCGCAGAACACAGGGGGCGAGTGGCTACACCTTC.

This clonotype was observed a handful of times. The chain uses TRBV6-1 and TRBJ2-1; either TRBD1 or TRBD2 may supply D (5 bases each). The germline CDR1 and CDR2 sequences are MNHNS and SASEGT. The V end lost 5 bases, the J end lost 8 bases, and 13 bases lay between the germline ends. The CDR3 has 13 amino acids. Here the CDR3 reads CASSTGPRDEQFF. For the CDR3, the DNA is TGTGCCAGCAGTACGGGACCCCGAGATGAGCAGTTCTTC.

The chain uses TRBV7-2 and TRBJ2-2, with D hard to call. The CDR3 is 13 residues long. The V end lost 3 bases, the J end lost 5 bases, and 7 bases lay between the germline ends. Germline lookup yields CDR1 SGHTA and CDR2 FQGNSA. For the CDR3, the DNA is TGTGCCAGCAGCTTCCCAGGTACCGGGGAGCTGTTTTTT. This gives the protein CASSFPGTGELFF. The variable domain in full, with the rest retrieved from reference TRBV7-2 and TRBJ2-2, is GAGVSQSPSNKVTEKGKDVELRCDPISGHTALYWYRQSLGQGLEFLIYFQGNSAPDKSGLPSDRFSAERTGGSVSTLTIQRTQQEDSAVYLCASSFPGTGELFFGEGSRLTVL.

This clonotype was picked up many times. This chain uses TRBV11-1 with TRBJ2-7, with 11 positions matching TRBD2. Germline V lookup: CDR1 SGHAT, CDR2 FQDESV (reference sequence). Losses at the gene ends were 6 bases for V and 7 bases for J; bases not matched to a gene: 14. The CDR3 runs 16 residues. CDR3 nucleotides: TGTGCCAGCAGACTGGCCATAGCGGGAGGGCGAAGAGAGCAGTACTTC. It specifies CASRLAIAGGRREQYF.

The CDR3 DNA is TGCAGCGTTGGGGCTGGAGAGGGCTACACCTTC. It codes for CSVGAGEGYTF. The rearrangement uses TRBV29-1 and TRBJ1-2; D is unresolved. CDR3 length: 11 amino acids. Looked up from germline, CDR1 is SQVTM and CDR2 is ANQGSEA. V lost 4 bases to trimming and J lost 8 bases, with 11 bases between them.

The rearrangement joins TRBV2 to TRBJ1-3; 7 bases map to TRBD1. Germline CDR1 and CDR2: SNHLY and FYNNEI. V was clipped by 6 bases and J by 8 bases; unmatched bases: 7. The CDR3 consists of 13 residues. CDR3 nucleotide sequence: TGTGCCAGCAGCGTAGACAGGGCTTACACCATATATTTT. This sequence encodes CASSVDRAYTIYF.

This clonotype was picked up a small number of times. The CDR3 loop is CATSDRGLAGGVETQYF. The CDR3 region has the DNA TGTGCCACCAGTGACCGGGGTCTAGCGGGAGGGGTAGAGACCCAGTACTTC. This sequence joins TRBV24-1 and TRBJ2-5; 12 bases are a match to TRBD2. The V and J ends lost 4 bases and 4 bases, in that order; junction bases with no gene match: 9. The length of the CDR3 is 17 residues. CDR1 is KGHDR, CDR2 SFDVKD, per germline.